A selection of T cell receptor beta chains follows, all from one sample in a study of beta chain features in type 1 diabetes. The data were produced by immunoSEQ multiplex PCR, yet TCRdb's version contains in-frame clones alone and is incomplete. The sample has about 340,000 clones; about 13% are singletons. The specimen sequenced was naive CD4+ T cells from blood. Source of these receptors: a woman younger than 35 with type 1 diabetes. CDR3s include the opening cysteine and the closing phenylalanine or tryptophan. A D gene is named only where the DNA matches it firmly. The listing skips clone size in some rows; elsewhere it reads once, few, many or a size class.

j_call | clone_size | cdr3_length | v_call | d_call | cdr3_nt | cdr3_aa
TRBJ1-2 | NA | 13 | TRBV5-4 | NA | TGTGCCAGCAGCTTGTCGGGGGGCGGGGGCTACACCTTC | CASSLSGGGGYTF
TRBJ2-1 | NA | 16 | TRBV6-5 | TRBD2 | TGTGCCAGCAGTTACGAAGCTAGCGGGAGTCGGGGTGAGCAGTTCTTC | CASSYEASGSRGEQFF
TRBJ2-2 | NA | 15 | TRBV5-1 | TRBD2 | TGCGCCAGCAGCTTGGTCTCTAGCGGTCCCGGGGAGCTGTTTTTT | CASSLVSSGPGELFF
TRBJ2-2 | NA | 16 | TRBV11-2 | NA | TGTGCCAGCAGCCCCGGGGCGGGGCTTAACACCGGGGAGCTGTTTTTT | CASSPGAGLNTGELFF
TRBJ2-1 | few | 15 | TRBV12-5 | TRBD1 | TGTGCTAGTGGTTCACCGGGACAGGGGGCTGGGGAGCAGTTCTTC | CASGSPGQGAGEQFF
TRBJ1-5 | few | 15 | TRBV4-1 | TRBD1 | TGCGCCAGCAGCCAAGCTCACAGGGGACATCAGCCCCAGCATTTT | CASSQAHRGHQPQHF
TRBJ1-5 | NA | 15 | TRBV7-2 | NA | TGTGCCAGCAGCCCCTACCCCTCGGGTAATCAGCCCCAGCATTTT | CASSPYPSGNQPQHF
TRBJ2-2 | few | 19 | TRBV9 | TRBD2 | TGTGCCAGCAGCGTAGAGCTTGGGACTAGCGGAGCGAACACCGGGGAGCTGTTTTTT | CASSVELGTSGANTGELFF
TRBJ2-3 | many | 13 | TRBV29-1 | TRBD2 | TGCAGCGCCAAGCGGGAGCATACAGATACGCAGTATTTT | CSAKREHTDTQYF
TRBJ1-2 | NA | 13 | TRBV10-3 | TRBD1 | TGTGCCATCAGGCGGACAGGGAATCATGGCTACACCTTC | CAIRRTGNHGYTF
TRBJ2-3 | NA | 14 | TRBV27 | NA | TGTGCCAGCAGTTTACGGAGTCGCACAGATACGCAGTATTTT | CASSLRSRTDTQYF
TRBJ1-1 | once | 12 | TRBV30 | NA | TGTGCCTGCGACAGGCTGGAGACTGAAGCTTTCTTT | CACDRLETEAFF
TRBJ1-1 | few | 14 | TRBV6-6 | TRBD1 | TGTGCCAGCAGTCCGGGACAGCGGAACACTGAAGCTTTCTTT | CASSPGQRNTEAFF
TRBJ1-1 | few | 12 | TRBV30 | TRBD1 | TGTGCCTGGGCGGACAGGGGCACTGAAGCTTTCTTT | CAWADRGTEAFF
TRBJ2-7 | few | 13 | TRBV5-1 | NA | TGCGCCAGCAGCTTGGCCGCGGAAGGAGAGCAGTACTTC | CASSLAAEGEQYF
TRBJ2-3 | NA | 19 | TRBV28 | TRBD2 | TGTGCCAGCAGCCCCAGGCACAGGGGACTAGCGGAAGACACAGATACGCAGTATTTT | CASSPRHRGLAEDTDTQYF